The sequence of this TCR beta chain was determined in a study of Ad26.COV2.S vaccination and SARS-CoV-2 variants. The treatment denotes: some 20 received Ad26.COV2.S at low or high dose, single or two shots; a few received placebo; per-sample allocation not given. Sampling occurred on day 63 after the first vaccine or placebo injection. CDR1 LNHNV and CDR2 YYDKDF come from the germline V gene (reference sequence). The CDR3 has 18 residues. The trim removed 1 base at V and 0 bases at J, leaving 6 bases unmatched. Some clones are missing from TCRdb's copy, which holds only in-frame ones; the method was immunoSEQ multiplex PCR. Of about 440,000 clones listed, 90% were seen once; the top ten hold roughly 4%.

The chain carries TRBV15 and TRBJ2-4, with TRBD2 identical over 10 bases. The TCR was taken from a person between 18 and 59 years old who received the Ad26.COV2.S COVID-19 vaccine or a placebo. The sequenced sample was peripheral blood, obtained in a trial of Ad26.COV2.S vaccine versus placebo. The CDR3 region has the DNA TGTGCCACCAGCAGAGGTCGAAGGACTAGCGGAGCCAAAAACATTCAGTACTTC. It translates to CATSRGRRTSGAKNIQYF.